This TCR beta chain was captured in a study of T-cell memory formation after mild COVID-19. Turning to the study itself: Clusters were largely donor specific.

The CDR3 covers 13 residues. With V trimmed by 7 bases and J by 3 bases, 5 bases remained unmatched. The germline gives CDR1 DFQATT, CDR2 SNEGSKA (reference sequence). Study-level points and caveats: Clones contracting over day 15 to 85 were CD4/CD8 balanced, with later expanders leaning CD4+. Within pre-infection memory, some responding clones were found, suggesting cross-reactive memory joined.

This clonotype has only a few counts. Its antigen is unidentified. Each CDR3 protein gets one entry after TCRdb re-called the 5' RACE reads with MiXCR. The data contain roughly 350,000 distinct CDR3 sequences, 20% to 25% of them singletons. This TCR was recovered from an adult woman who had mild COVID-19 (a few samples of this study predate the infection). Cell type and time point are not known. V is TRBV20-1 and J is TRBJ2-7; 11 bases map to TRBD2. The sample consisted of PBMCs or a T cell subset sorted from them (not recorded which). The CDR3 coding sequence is TGCAGTGTTCGACTAGCGGGGTACTACGAGCAGTACTTC. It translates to CSVRLAGYYEQYF.